Listed below are T cell receptor beta chains from one sample, sequenced in a study of cytomegalovirus exposure and HLA in healthy donors. Produced via immunoSEQ multiplex PCR; TCRdb's table is partial and in-frame only. This repertoire shows about 130,000 clones, just under 80% found once; its top ten account for around 1.9%. Sequencing input: PBMCs. Receptor source: a woman aged 40-49 years in good health and CMV-seronegative. CDR3s include the opening cysteine and the closing phenylalanine or tryptophan. D genes are given only for firm matches. The size of a clone is reported for some rows only, either as once, few or many, or as a class for expanded clones.

d_call: NA
v_call: TRBV28
j_call: TRBJ1-1
clone_size: few
cdr3_aa: CASSLPGDTEAFF
cdr3_nt: TGTGCCAGCAGTTTACCAGGGGACACTGAAGCTTTCTTT

d_call: TRBD2
v_call: TRBV27
j_call: TRBJ2-7
clone_size: NA
cdr3_aa: CASSQISLAGGSYEQYF
cdr3_nt: TGTGCCAGCAGTCAAATCAGCCTAGCGGGAGGAAGTTACGAGCAGTACTTC

d_call: NA
v_call: TRBV9
j_call: TRBJ1-4
clone_size: few
cdr3_aa: CASSERGADEKLFF
cdr3_nt: TGTGCCAGCAGCGAACGTGGGGCCGATGAAAAACTGTTTTTT

d_call: NA
v_call: TRBV28
j_call: TRBJ2-6
clone_size: few
cdr3_aa: CASSSPGAGANVLTF
cdr3_nt: TGTGCCAGCAGTTCCCCCGGGGCTGGGGCCAACGTCCTGACTTTC

d_call: NA
v_call: TRBV9
j_call: TRBJ2-3
clone_size: few
cdr3_aa: CASSVSLILRSTDTQYF
cdr3_nt: TGTGCCAGCAGCGTAAGTCTGATACTCCGTAGCACAGATACGCAGTATTTT

d_call: NA
v_call: TRBV21-1
j_call: TRBJ2-1
clone_size: NA
cdr3_aa: CASSNGAQGRDEQFF
cdr3_nt: TGTGCCAGCAGCAATGGCGCTCAGGGTCGGGATGAGCAGTTCTTC

d_call: TRBD2
v_call: TRBV11-2
j_call: TRBJ2-1
clone_size: NA
cdr3_aa: CASSLDTMVAGRFF
cdr3_nt: TGTGCCAGCAGCTTAGATACAATGGTAGCGGGACGGTTCTTC

d_call: TRBD1
v_call: TRBV7-9
j_call: TRBJ2-3
clone_size: NA
cdr3_aa: CSSSLPRTGGSDTQYF
cdr3_nt: TGTTCCAGCAGCTTACCTCGGACAGGGGGATCAGATACGCAGTATTTT

d_call: NA
v_call: TRBV18
j_call: TRBJ1-1
clone_size: NA
cdr3_aa: CASSSGGGVPEAFF
cdr3_nt: TGTGCCAGCTCCTCCGGAGGGGGGGTCCCTGAAGCTTTCTTT

d_call: NA
v_call: TRBV9
j_call: TRBJ2-7
clone_size: NA
cdr3_aa: CASSVDVAAYEQYF
cdr3_nt: TGTGCCAGCAGCGTAGATGTGGCCGCCTACGAGCAGTACTTC

d_call: TRBD2
v_call: TRBV29-1
j_call: TRBJ2-3
clone_size: NA
cdr3_aa: CSVSGLAGTDTQYF
cdr3_nt: TGCAGCGTATCGGGACTAGCAGGCACAGATACGCAGTATTTT

d_call: TRBD1
v_call: TRBV28
j_call: TRBJ1-1
clone_size: NA
cdr3_aa: CASSFQGATNTEAFF
cdr3_nt: TGTGCCAGCAGTTTCCAGGGGGCAACGAACACTGAAGCTTTCTTT

d_call: NA
v_call: TRBV5-8
j_call: TRBJ2-2
clone_size: NA
cdr3_aa: CATVTGFGTGELFF
cdr3_nt: TGTGCCACCGTAACAGGGTTCGGGACCGGGGAGCTGTTTTTT

d_call: TRBD2
v_call: TRBV19
j_call: TRBJ2-1
clone_size: NA
cdr3_aa: CASSISPGAGVFYEQFF
cdr3_nt: TGTGCCAGTAGTATTTCCCCGGGAGCGGGAGTCTTCTATGAGCAGTTCTTC

d_call: TRBD1
v_call: TRBV29-1
j_call: TRBJ2-7
clone_size: NA
cdr3_aa: CSVARTGGFYEQYF
cdr3_nt: TGCAGCGTCGCTCGGACAGGGGGTTTCTACGAGCAGTACTTC

d_call: TRBD1
v_call: TRBV11-2
j_call: TRBJ1-1
clone_size: once
cdr3_aa: CASSRNRQGGDTEAFF
cdr3_nt: TGTGCCAGCAGCCGCAATCGACAGGGGGGGGACACTGAAGCTTTCTTT

d_call: TRBD2
v_call: TRBV4-1
j_call: TRBJ2-1
clone_size: NA
cdr3_aa: CASSYESGASYNEQFF
cdr3_nt: TGCGCCAGCAGCTACGAAAGCGGGGCCAGCTACAATGAGCAGTTCTTC

d_call: TRBD1
v_call: TRBV5-6
j_call: TRBJ2-7
clone_size: few
cdr3_aa: CASSPGTGFYEQYF
cdr3_nt: TGTGCCAGCAGCCCCGGGACAGGGTTCTACGAGCAGTACTTC

d_call: NA
v_call: TRBV5-1
j_call: TRBJ2-5
clone_size: NA
cdr3_aa: CASSPFERSGRETQYF
cdr3_nt: TGCGCCAGCAGCCCATTCGAAAGGTCGGGGAGAGAGACCCAGTACTTC

d_call: TRBD2
v_call: TRBV7-3
j_call: TRBJ2-5
clone_size: NA
cdr3_aa: CASSLIGSGGGETQYF
cdr3_nt: TGTGCCAGCAGCTTAATAGGTAGCGGGGGAGGAGAGACCCAGTACTTC

d_call: NA
v_call: TRBV14
j_call: TRBJ1-6
clone_size: NA
cdr3_aa: CASSQSGYSPLHF
cdr3_nt: TGTGCCAGCAGCCAGAGCGGTTATTCACCCCTCCACTTT

d_call: NA
v_call: TRBV2
j_call: TRBJ1-1
clone_size: few
cdr3_aa: CANLDSMNTEAFF
cdr3_nt: TGTGCCAACCTAGACAGCATGAACACTGAAGCTTTCTTT

d_call: TRBD1
v_call: TRBV28
j_call: TRBJ2-1
clone_size: NA
cdr3_aa: CASSLDRAKGWYSNEQFF
cdr3_nt: TGTGCCAGCAGTTTAGACAGGGCGAAAGGCTGGTACAGCAATGAGCAGTTCTTC

d_call: TRBD1
v_call: TRBV4-2
j_call: TRBJ2-4
clone_size: few
cdr3_aa: CASSLRDRGRPGAKNIQYF
cdr3_nt: TGTGCCAGCAGCCTCCGGGACAGGGGCCGGCCGGGAGCCAAAAACATTCAGTACTTC

d_call: TRBD1
v_call: TRBV19
j_call: TRBJ1-1
clone_size: NA
cdr3_aa: CASSISGQGRTEAFF
cdr3_nt: TGTGCCAGTAGTATCTCGGGACAGGGCCGAACTGAAGCTTTCTTT

d_call: TRBD2
v_call: TRBV30
j_call: TRBJ2-1
clone_size: NA
cdr3_aa: CAWSSAGAYNEQFF
cdr3_nt: TGTGCCTGGAGCTCAGCGGGAGCATACAATGAGCAGTTCTTC

d_call: NA
v_call: TRBV19
j_call: TRBJ2-6
clone_size: few
cdr3_aa: CASSFFYFGAPSGANVLTF
cdr3_nt: TGTGCCAGCTCCTTCTTTTACTTCGGAGCGCCCTCTGGGGCCAACGTCCTGACTTTC

d_call: TRBD1
v_call: TRBV18
j_call: TRBJ2-2
clone_size: NA
cdr3_aa: CASSSRTGGETGELFF
cdr3_nt: TGTGCCAGCTCATCGAGGACAGGGGGGGAAACCGGGGAGCTGTTTTTT

d_call: TRBD1
v_call: TRBV2
j_call: TRBJ2-2
clone_size: NA
cdr3_aa: CASSERGGWDTGELFF
cdr3_nt: TGTGCCAGCAGTGAACGAGGGGGCTGGGACACCGGGGAGCTGTTTTTT

d_call: NA
v_call: TRBV5-4
j_call: TRBJ1-2
clone_size: NA
cdr3_aa: CASSPQGYYGYTF
cdr3_nt: TGTGCCAGCAGCCCACAGGGCTACTATGGCTACACCTTC

d_call: TRBD1
v_call: TRBV6-1
j_call: TRBJ1-2
clone_size: NA
cdr3_aa: CASSPGQGRGYTF
cdr3_nt: TGTGCCAGCAGCCCTGGACAGGGAAGGGGCTACACCTTC

d_call: TRBD1
v_call: TRBV6-5
j_call: TRBJ2-7
clone_size: NA
cdr3_aa: CASTGQGSDEQYF
cdr3_nt: TGTGCCAGCACAGGACAGGGATCTGACGAGCAGTACTTC

d_call: TRBD2
v_call: TRBV2
j_call: TRBJ2-1
clone_size: NA
cdr3_aa: CASSGASGTSGEQFF
cdr3_nt: TGTGCCAGCAGTGGGGCTAGCGGGACTTCAGGGGAGCAGTTCTTC

d_call: NA
v_call: TRBV28
j_call: TRBJ2-7
clone_size: NA
cdr3_aa: CASSPGQLYEQYF
cdr3_nt: TGTGCCAGCAGCCCTGGACAGCTCTACGAGCAGTACTTC

d_call: TRBD2
v_call: TRBV7-6
j_call: TRBJ2-2
clone_size: NA
cdr3_aa: CASSPAGERTGELFF
cdr3_nt: TGTGCCAGCAGCCCAGCGGGAGAGCGAACCGGGGAGCTGTTTTTT

d_call: TRBD1
v_call: TRBV9
j_call: TRBJ1-6
clone_size: NA
cdr3_aa: CASSETQGAYNSPLHF
cdr3_nt: TGTGCCAGCAGCGAGACGCAGGGGGCCTATAATTCACCCCTCCACTTT

d_call: NA
v_call: TRBV9
j_call: TRBJ1-1
clone_size: NA
cdr3_aa: CASSPHSSRGTEAFF
cdr3_nt: TGTGCCAGCAGCCCCCACTCGTCCCGGGGGACTGAAGCTTTCTTT

d_call: NA
v_call: TRBV27
j_call: TRBJ1-2
clone_size: NA
cdr3_aa: CASSFAQNYGYTF
cdr3_nt: TGTGCCAGCAGTTTTGCACAAAACTATGGCTACACCTTC

d_call: NA
v_call: TRBV9
j_call: TRBJ1-4
clone_size: NA
cdr3_aa: CASSVTATNEKLFF
cdr3_nt: TGTGCCAGCAGCGTTACAGCAACTAATGAAAAACTGTTTTTT

d_call: NA
v_call: TRBV19
j_call: TRBJ1-5
clone_size: NA
cdr3_aa: CASSRSASGLQPQHF
cdr3_nt: TGTGCCAGTAGTAGATCGGCGTCAGGGCTTCAGCCCCAGCATTTT

d_call: NA
v_call: TRBV5-1
j_call: TRBJ2-7
clone_size: NA
cdr3_aa: CASSIQALSYEQYF
cdr3_nt: TGCGCCAGCAGCATCCAAGCCCTCTCCTACGAGCAGTACTTC

d_call: TRBD2
v_call: TRBV27
j_call: TRBJ2-1
clone_size: few
cdr3_aa: CASSARGGATYNEQFF
cdr3_nt: TGTGCCAGCAGTGCGAGGGGAGGGGCTACCTACAATGAGCAGTTCTTC

d_call: NA
v_call: TRBV6-5
j_call: TRBJ2-1
clone_size: NA
cdr3_aa: CASSYSGRANEQFF
cdr3_nt: TGTGCCAGCAGTTACTCCGGGCGGGCGAATGAGCAGTTCTTC

d_call: NA
v_call: TRBV15
j_call: TRBJ1-1
clone_size: NA
cdr3_aa: CATSRDPTTSTEAFF
cdr3_nt: TGTGCCACCAGCCGAGATCCAACCACGAGCACTGAAGCTTTCTTT

d_call: TRBD1
v_call: TRBV28
j_call: TRBJ1-2
clone_size: NA
cdr3_aa: CASTSGQGDLRGYTF
cdr3_nt: TGTGCCAGCACCTCTGGACAGGGGGATTTAAGAGGCTACACCTTC

d_call: TRBD2
v_call: TRBV23-1
j_call: TRBJ2-3
clone_size: few
cdr3_aa: CASSQSSREGLDTQYF
cdr3_nt: TGCGCCAGCAGTCAATCGTCGCGGGAGGGTCTAGATACGCAGTATTTT

d_call: NA
v_call: TRBV29-1
j_call: TRBJ2-7
clone_size: NA
cdr3_aa: CSVELLTGTNYEQYF
cdr3_nt: TGCAGCGTTGAACTACTTACAGGGACTAATTACGAGCAGTACTTC

d_call: TRBD2
v_call: TRBV11-1
j_call: TRBJ2-7
clone_size: NA
cdr3_aa: CASSLGGRPYEQYF
cdr3_nt: TGTGCCAGCAGCTTAGGCGGGAGACCCTACGAGCAGTACTTC

d_call: NA
v_call: TRBV7-9
j_call: TRBJ2-7
clone_size: NA
cdr3_aa: CSSSSTGAYEQYF
cdr3_nt: TGTTCCAGCAGCTCGACCGGGGCCTACGAGCAGTACTTC

d_call: TRBD2
v_call: TRBV9
j_call: TRBJ2-1
clone_size: NA
cdr3_aa: CASSQGLGNEQFF
cdr3_nt: TGTGCCAGCAGTCAGGGACTAGGGAATGAGCAGTTCTTC

d_call: NA
v_call: TRBV30
j_call: TRBJ2-7
clone_size: NA
cdr3_aa: CAWSVGSGMNEQYF
cdr3_nt: TGTGCCTGGAGTGTAGGGTCAGGGATGAACGAGCAGTACTTC